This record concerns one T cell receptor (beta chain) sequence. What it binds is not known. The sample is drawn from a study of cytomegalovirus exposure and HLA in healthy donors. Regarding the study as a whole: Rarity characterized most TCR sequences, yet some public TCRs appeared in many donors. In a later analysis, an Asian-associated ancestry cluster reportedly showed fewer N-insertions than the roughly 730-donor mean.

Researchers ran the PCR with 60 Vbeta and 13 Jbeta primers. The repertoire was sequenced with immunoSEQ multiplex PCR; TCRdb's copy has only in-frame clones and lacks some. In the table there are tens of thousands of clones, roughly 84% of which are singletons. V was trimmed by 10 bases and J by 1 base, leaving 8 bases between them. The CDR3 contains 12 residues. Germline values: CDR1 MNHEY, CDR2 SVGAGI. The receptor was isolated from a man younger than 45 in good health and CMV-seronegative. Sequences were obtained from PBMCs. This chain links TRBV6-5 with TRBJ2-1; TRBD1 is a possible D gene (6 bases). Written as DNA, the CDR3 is TGTGCCATAGGACAGTCCTACAATGAGCAGTTCTTC. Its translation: CAIGQSYNEQFF.